This passage covers 6 T cell receptor beta chains from one sample sequenced in a study of T cell repertoires in cytomegalovirus infection. MiXCR was run by TCRdb on the reads, yielding one entry per CDR3 protein. Among about 450,000 distinct CDR3 sequences listed, under 40% were seen once. What was sequenced was PBMCs. The receptor source for this set is a human donor in good health (CMV status not recorded). Some clones in this sample may be carry-over from other donors' samples.

The rearrangement joins TRBV4-1 to TRBJ2-4, with TRBD2 matching over 7 bases. The length of the CDR3 is 16 residues. Trimming removed 0 bases from V and 1 base from J; junction bases left unmatched: 3. Looked up from germline, CDR1 is MGHRA and CDR2 is YSYEKL. The CDR3 protein is CASSQERGSAKNIQYF. CDR3 nucleotide sequence: TGCGCCAGCAGCCAAGAGCGGGGGTCGGCCAAAAACATTCAGTACTTC.

The rearrangement joins TRBV11-2 to TRBJ2-3, with TRBD1 identical over 8 bases. J lost 8 bases, V lost 5 bases, and 12 bases had no gene match. The CDR3 covers 15 residues. CDR1 and CDR2 (germline): SGHAT, FQNNGV. The CDR3 reads CASSDGTGPQGTQYF. DNA of the CDR3: TGTGCCAGCAGCGACGGGACAGGTCCACAGGGTACGCAGTATTTT.

The rearrangement uses TRBV6-1 and TRBJ1-5; D might be TRBD1 (5 bases). The CDR3 runs to 13 residues. Germline CDR1 is MNHNS and CDR2 is SASEGT. Trimming removed 5 bases at V and 7 bases at J, with 12 bases between. Written as DNA, the CDR3 is TGTGCCAGCAGTCCCCGTCGACAGCAGCCCCAGCATTTT. Encoded protein: CASSPRRQQPQHF.

This clonotype was found a few times. This chain links TRBV19 with TRBJ1-6; 8 positions agree with TRBD1. This CDR3 spans 15 amino acids. Germline lookup yields CDR1 LNHDA and CDR2 SQIVND (reference sequence). Trimming cost V 5 bases and J 3 bases; bases outside gene matches: 3. DNA of the CDR3: TGTGCCAGTAGTCCGGGACAGGTCTATAATTCACCCCTCCACTTT. As protein: CASSPGQVYNSPLHF.

The rearrangement joins TRBV19 to TRBJ2-1; a possible D gene is TRBD1 (6 bases). Between the trimmed V and J ends, which lost 5 bases and 4 bases, there was a span of 21 bases. This CDR3 comprises 17 residues. Germline CDR1 and CDR2: LNHDA and SQIVND (reference sequence). The CDR3: CASSSNNRDWGYNEQFF. CDR3 nucleotides: TGTGCCAGTAGTTCCAATAACAGGGATTGGGGATACAATGAGCAGTTCTTC.

V and J are TRBV6-6 and TRBJ2-2; D not resolved. Trimming removed 0 bases at V and 3 bases at J, with 8 bases between. The CDR3 is 15 residues long. Per the germline V gene, CDR1 is MNHNY and CDR2 is SVGAGI (reference sequence). DNA for the CDR3: TGTGCCAGCAGTTACTCGTCGGCCGACACCGGGGAGCTGTTTTTT. The encoded protein is CASSYSSADTGELFF.